These 10 T cell receptor beta chains originate from one sample sequenced in a study of cytomegalovirus exposure and HLA in healthy donors. PCR was performed using 60 Vbeta and 13 Jbeta primers. Assay: immunoSEQ multiplex PCR; the TCRdb copy retains only in-frame clones and omits some. The table shows over 150,000 clones, with under 85% occurring only once. The sequenced sample consisted of PBMCs. Receptors originate from a male donor in good health and CMV-seronegative.

The chain combines TRBV7-9 with TRBJ1-2; D not certain. CDR1 SEHNR and CDR2 FQNEAQ come from the germline V gene (reference sequence). V was trimmed by 4 bases and J by 2 bases, leaving 5 bases between them. The CDR3 runs 12 residues. The CDR3 bases are TGTGCCAGCAGCTACTTCAACTATGGCTACACCTTC. Its translation: CASSYFNYGYTF.

V and J are TRBV14 and TRBJ1-2; 7 bases map to TRBD1. Germline V gene data show CDR1 as SGHDN and CDR2 as FVKESK. Trimming cost V 0 bases and J 6 bases; bases outside gene matches: 7. The CDR3 is 15 residues long. The CDR3 protein is CASSQEGRGINGYTF. Here the CDR3 DNA reads TGTGCCAGCAGCCAAGAGGGCAGGGGGATTAATGGCTACACCTTC.

This clone was seen only once. This sequence joins TRBV14 and TRBJ2-5; D possibly corresponds to TRBD1 (6 bases). Trimming pared 3 bases from V and 7 bases from J, leaving 12 bases between. Germline V gene sequence: CDR1 SGHDN, CDR2 FVKESK. The CDR3 is 13 residues long. This chain's CDR3 is CASSHTGTGTQYF. The CDR3 region has the DNA TGTGCCAGCAGCCATACAGGGACGGGGACCCAGTACTTC. Supplemented by reference TRBV14 and TRBJ2-5, the full variable domain reads EAGVTQFPSHSVIEKGQTVTLRCDPISGHDNLYWYRRVMGKEIKFLLHFVKESKQDESGMPNNRFLAERTGGTYSTLKVQPAELEDSGVYFCASSHTGTGTQYFGPGTRLLVL.

This sequence joins TRBV9 and TRBJ1-6; 7 positions agree with TRBD1. This CDR3 spans 14 amino acids. Germline values: CDR1 SGDLS, CDR2 YYNGEE. The V segment lost 0 bases and the J segment 10 bases; nucleotides outside the gene matches: 4. The CDR3: CASSVGQGGSPLHF. The CDR3 DNA reads as TGTGCCAGCAGCGTAGGACAGGGTGGCTCACCCCTCCACTTT.

This clone has only a few counts. The V gene is TRBV7-9, the J gene TRBJ1-3; D is ambiguous. Trimming took off 7 bases at V and 2 bases at J, with 12 bases between the two ends. CDR3 length equals 14 residues. Per the germline V gene, CDR1 is SEHNR and CDR2 is FQNEAQ (reference sequence). CDR3 sequence: CASTLRRAGNTIYF. Written as DNA, the CDR3 is TGTGCCAGCACCCTTCGCCGGGCTGGAAACACCATATATTTT.

The CDR3 region is CASSSPGYNEQFF. The CDR3 DNA follows: TGTGCCAGCAGTTCACCGGGTTACAATGAGCAGTTCTTC. This sequence joins TRBV25-1 and TRBJ2-1; D is ambiguous. This CDR3 contains 13 residues. V lost 5 bases and J lost 4, with 9 bases in between. In germline, CDR1 is MGHDK, CDR2 SYGVNS.

This clone was counted between two and nine times. The sample carries other DNA sequences with the same CDR3. V and J are TRBV28 and TRBJ1-5, with a possible D match to TRBD1 (6 bases). Germline loops: CDR1 MDHEN, CDR2 SYDVKM. The germline V and J ends were trimmed by 3 bases and 1 base, with 7 bases remaining between them. The CDR3 has 14 residues. Written as DNA, the CDR3 is TGTGCCAGCAGTTTCACAGGGAGCAATCAGCCCCAGCATTTT. Protein product: CASSFTGSNQPQHF. The full variable domain, rest sourced from reference TRBV28 and TRBJ1-5, is DVKVTQSSRYLVKRTGEKVFLECVQDMDHENMFWYRQDPGLGLRLIYFSYDVKMKEKGDIPEGYSVSREKKERFSLILESASTNQTSMYLCASSFTGSNQPQHFGDGTRLSIL.

In its sample, this clone was seen once. V is TRBV19 and J is TRBJ1-5; 7 bases line up with TRBD1. This CDR3 has 15 residues. The germline V gene encodes CDR1 LNHDA and CDR2 SQIVND (reference sequence). V trimming: 5 bases; J trimming: 2 bases; junction bases outside the gene matches: 6. The CDR3 DNA reads TGTGCCAGTAGTCGACAGGGTAGTGGCAATCAGCCCCAGCATTTT. Its protein product is CASSRQGSGNQPQHF.

This chain connects TRBV19 to TRBJ1-2; 7 nucleotides agree with TRBD1. Unmatched junction bases numbered 10, after V lost 8 bases and J lost 4 bases. This CDR3 region has 14 residues. CDR1 is LNHDA and CDR2 is SQIVND in the germline V gene (reference sequence). The CDR3 DNA reads as TGTGCCAGTGCGCCGGGACAGAGAGTCTATGGCTACACCTTC. Its translation is CASAPGQRVYGYTF.

The chain couples TRBV5-4 to TRBJ1-2, with D possibly matching TRBD1 (6 bases). Per the germline V gene, CDR1 is SGHNT and CDR2 is YYREEE (reference sequence). Trimming took 0 bases from V and 8 from J, leaving 14 bases between them. The CDR3 covers 14 residues. The chain's CDR3 is CASSLALTGYGYTF. DNA of the CDR3: TGTGCCAGCAGCTTGGCCTTAACAGGGTACGGCTACACCTTC.